One and the same sample provided the 27 T cell receptor beta chains below, sequenced in a study of blood T cells in healthy people across ages. A second 7 to 11 cycle PCR used barcoded and J-beta primers. TCRdb used MiXCR to reprocess the 5' RACE reads, holding one entry per CDR3 protein. The sample has 540,000 or so distinct CDR3 sequences, about 26% seen once. Sequencing was done on a sample of blood. The receptor set was obtained from an older woman in good health.

The sample holds a few counts of this clonotype. The chain links TRBV11-2 to TRBJ2-5, with D possibly being TRBD2 (6 bases). V lost 4 bases and J lost 4, with 16 bases in between. There are 15 residues in the CDR3. Germline V CDR1 and CDR2: SGHAT, FQNNGV. The CDR3 loop is CASSSDGGNVETQYF. CDR3 in DNA: TGTGCCAGCAGCTCTGACGGCGGGAATGTAGAGACCCAGTACTTC. Combining the CDR3 with reference TRBV11-2 and TRBJ2-5 gives the whole variable domain EAGVAQSPRYKIIEKRQSVAFWCNPISGHATLYWYQQILGQGPKLLIQFQNNGVVDDSQLPKDRFSAERLKGVDSTLKIQPAKLEDSAVYLCASSSDGGNVETQYFGPGTRLLVL.

The J gene is TRBJ1-2, the V gene TRBV10-3; 7 nucleotides align to TRBD1. The CDR3 runs to 16 residues. The V and J ends lost 2 bases and 3 bases, in that order; junction bases with no gene match: 9. In germline, CDR1 is ENHRY, CDR2 SYGVKD. CDR3 residues: CAISEPAGTVDYGYTF. In nucleotides, the CDR3 is TGTGCCATCAGTGAGCCCGCCGGGACAGTGGACTATGGCTACACCTTC.

This clonotype showed up just a few times. The chain carries TRBV5-1 and TRBJ2-7; tentatively, D is TRBD1 (6 bases). The CDR3 length is 16 residues. The germline V and J ends were trimmed by 4 bases and 1 base, with 18 bases remaining between them. CDR1 and CDR2 (germline): SGHRS, YFSETQ. In DNA form, the CDR3 reads TGCGCCAGCAGCCCAATCTCGACAGGCGGGTCCTACGAGCAGTACTTC. This encodes CASSPISTGGSYEQYF.

Written as DNA, the CDR3 is TGCGCCAGCAGCTCAACCGGGACTAGAGAAGAGACCCAGTACTTC. Protein product: CASSSTGTREETQYF. This rearrangement joins TRBV5-1 to TRBJ2-5; 8 bases line up with TRBD2. V shed 3 bases, J shed 3 bases, and the junction held 7 bases outside the gene matches. CDR1 is SGHRS, CDR2 YFSETQ, per germline. The CDR3 has 15 residues.

The CDR3 protein is CASSMTGVGTEAFF. The CDR3 nucleotides read TGCGCCAGCAGTATGACAGGGGTGGGGACTGAAGCTTTCTTT. The J gene is TRBJ1-1, the V gene TRBV5-1, with 8 bases that match TRBD1. The V segment lost 5 bases and the J segment 5 bases; nucleotides outside the gene matches: 8. Germline V gene data show CDR1 as SGHRS and CDR2 as YFSETQ. CDR3 length equals 14 residues.

This clonotype has only a few counts. The chain combines TRBV6-5 with TRBJ2-7; the D gene is possibly TRBD2 (7 bases). Germline V CDR1 and CDR2: MNHEY, SVGAGI. CDR3 length equals 15 residues. V was shortened by 7 bases and J by 0 bases, with 16 bases between the two germline ends. The CDR3 loop is CASMRGSRGSYEQYF. For the CDR3, the DNA is TGTGCCAGCATGCGGGGGAGCAGGGGCTCCTACGAGCAGTACTTC.

This clonotype was seen only a few times. The rearrangement links TRBV20-1 to TRBJ2-3; D not resolved. CDR1 is DFQATT and CDR2 is SNEGSKA in the germline V gene (reference sequence). The CDR3 extends over 11 amino acids. V was shortened by 4 bases and J by 2 bases, with 4 bases between the two germline ends. Written as DNA, the CDR3 is TGCAGTGCTATCCCCACAGATACGCAGTATTTT. This codes for CSAIPTDTQYF.

CDR3 protein: CASSQAAGNAGNTIYF. CDR3 sequence (DNA): TGCGCCAGCAGCCAAGCAGCGGGGAACGCTGGAAACACCATATATTTT. The J gene is TRBJ1-3, the V gene TRBV4-3; unclear D gene. The CDR3 covers 16 residues. Germline assignment: CDR1 LGHNA and CDR2 YSLEER. V was cut by 1 base and J by 2 bases, with 12 bases left in between.

In this sample, this clonotype turned up a few times. This chain links TRBV6-1 with TRBJ1-2, with D hard to call. The CDR3 totals 15 residues. Germline values: CDR1 MNHNS, CDR2 SASEGT. V shed 2 bases and J shed 0 bases, with 10 bases lying between them. The CDR3 here is CASSELGAPNYGYTF. The CDR3 DNA reads TGTGCCAGCAGTGAATTAGGCGCGCCTAACTATGGCTACACCTTC.

This clonotype was recorded only once. The rearrangement uses TRBV12-3 or TRBV12-4 and TRBJ2-5; 10 nucleotides align to TRBD1. The closer fit of TRBJ2-1 to the DNA end suggests the J call may be wrong. CDR3 length equals 17 residues. Written as DNA, the CDR3 is TGTGCCAGCAGTTTAAAGGTTCTGGGACAGGGGCCCAATGAGCAGTTCTTC. Its protein is CASSLKVLGQGPNEQFF.

The chain has TRBV18 and TRBJ1-1; no clear D gene. This CDR3 contains 16 residues. Germline V gene data show CDR1 as KGHSH and CDR2 as LQKENI. V lost 0 bases and J lost 1, with 12 bases in between. The DNA for the CDR3 is TGTGCCAGCTCACCACCCAATGGCGGACGGAACACTGAAGCTTTCTTT. Amino acid sequence: CASSPPNGGRNTEAFF.

This rearrangement joins TRBV6-2 or TRBV6-3 to TRBJ1-5; TRBD1 is a possible D gene (5 bases). CDR1 and CDR2 (germline): MNHEY, SVGEGT. Trimming took 5 bases from V and 6 from J, leaving 17 bases between them. The CDR3 loop spans 15 amino acids. Written as DNA, the CDR3 is TGTGCCAGCAGTCGATTCCGGGGCCAGGGTCAGCCCCAGCATTTT. Residues: CASSRFRGQGQPQHF.

The chain couples TRBV4-1 to TRBJ1-1; D unclear. CDR1 MGHRA and CDR2 YSYEKL come from the germline V gene. The CDR3 is 17 residues long. Trimming took off 1 base at V and 3 bases at J, with 18 bases between the two ends. The CDR3 nucleotides read TGCGCCAGCAGCCAAGGGAAAGCGGTCAATCGATACACTGAAGCTTTCTTT. Encoded protein: CASSQGKAVNRYTEAFF.

The CDR3 sequence is CASSLAPASDTQYF. Written as DNA, the CDR3 is TGTGCCAGCAGCTTAGCCCCTGCTAGCGATACGCAGTATTTT. J is TRBJ2-3 and V is TRBV7-3, with D tentatively TRBD2 (5 bases). CDR1 is SGHTA, CDR2 FQGTGA, per germline. V was cut by 2 bases and J by 6 bases, with 12 bases left in between. The CDR3 runs 14 residues.

This clonotype was counted a few times. This chain links TRBV18 with TRBJ1-2, with D hard to call. Trimming stripped 6 bases from V and 2 bases from J, with 13 bases between. The CDR3 sequence is 14 residues long. Germline loops: CDR1 KGHSH, CDR2 LQKENI. The CDR3 protein is CASSKDVVNYGYTF. In nucleotides, the CDR3 is TGTGCCAGCTCCAAGGATGTGGTCAACTATGGCTACACCTTC.

J is TRBJ1-4 and V is TRBV5-1; D may be TRBD1 (6 bases). Trimming removed 7 bases at V and 0 bases at J, with 19 bases between. The CDR3 covers 17 residues. Germline V gene sequence: CDR1 SGHRS, CDR2 YFSETQ. The CDR3 reads CASAGGANVATNEKLFF. In nucleotides, the CDR3 is TGCGCCAGCGCGGGGGGGGCAAACGTTGCAACTAATGAAAAACTGTTTTTT.

In regard to this clonotype: Since a much larger clone is just one base distant, this may be a read error. Because the CDR3's place on the DNA is in doubt, the DNA is left out and the CDR3 is given as listed by TCRdb. The chain couples TRBV20-1 to TRBJ2-7; the table's D call TRBD2 went unverified against the DNA. Termini included, the CDR3 measures 12 amino acids. Per the germline V gene, CDR1 is DFQATT and CDR2 is SNEGSKA (reference sequence). CDR3 sequence: CSVGGGTYEQHF.

The chain recombines TRBV5-1 with TRBJ1-5; no clear D. The ends were cut back, 3 bases at V and 3 bases at J, with 10 bases in the middle. From germline, CDR1 is SGHRS and CDR2 YFSETQ. The CDR3 consists of 14 residues. CDR3 DNA sequence: TGCGCCAGCAGCTCCGGATTAAACAATCAGCCCCAGCATTTT. It translates to CASSSGLNNQPQHF.

The rearrangement uses TRBV19 and TRBJ2-5; 10 positions match TRBD1. Trimming at V came to 5 bases and at J to 4 bases, leaving 4 bases not matched to a gene. The CDR3 loop spans 14 amino acids. Per the germline V gene, CDR1 is LNHDA and CDR2 is SQIVND (reference sequence). CDR3 bases: TGTGCCAGTAGTGCCCGGACAGGGGGAGAGACCCAGTACTTC. It codes for CASSARTGGETQYF.

This clonotype was found once. This chain joins TRBV5-5 and TRBJ2-5; 8 bases align to TRBD1. The J call is in doubt because the DNA end fits TRBJ2-7 better. Germline loops: CDR1 SGHKS, CDR2 YYEKEE (reference sequence). The CDR3 length is 14 residues. CDR3 bases: TGTGCCAGCAGCACTGGGACAGGCTCCCGCGAGCAGTACTTC. This gives the protein CASSTGTGSREQYF.

In its sample, this clonotype was seen a few times. This rearrangement joins TRBV18 to TRBJ2-2, with unresolved D. The germline gives CDR1 KGHSH, CDR2 LQKENI. Trimming shortened V by 6 bases and J by 0 bases, and 11 bases separated the two germline ends. The CDR3 consists of 15 residues. The CDR3 protein is CASSSLRPNTGELFF. CDR3 bases: TGTGCCAGCTCCTCTCTGAGGCCGAACACCGGGGAGCTGTTTTTT.

The chain is built from TRBV29-1 and TRBJ2-1; 16 nucleotides agree with TRBD2. The CDR3 covers 17 residues. In germline, CDR1 is SQVTM, CDR2 ANQGSEA. J lost 10 bases, V lost 0 bases, and 9 bases had no gene match. Written as DNA, the CDR3 is TGCAGCGTTGAAGAACAGGGACTAGCGGGAGGGGGAAACGAGCAGTTCTTC. Translation: CSVEEQGLAGGGNEQFF.

This chain uses TRBV27 with TRBJ2-5, with D possibly matching TRBD2 (5 bases). Per the germline V gene, CDR1 is MNHEY and CDR2 is SMNVEV (reference sequence). This CDR3 has 14 amino acids. V was trimmed by 3 bases and J by 5 bases, leaving 13 bases between them. The CDR3 DNA follows: TGTGCCAGCAGTTTGGACTTTAGTGGGGAGACCCAGTACTTC. It translates to CASSLDFSGETQYF.

This clonotype was picked up a small number of times. V gene TRBV6-1 combines with J gene TRBJ1-2; 7 bases align to TRBD1. J was trimmed by 8 bases and V by 0 bases; bases with no gene match: 6. This CDR3 is 14 amino acids long. Germline V CDR1 and CDR2: MNHNS, SASEGT. The CDR3 spells CASSEAGTDRGYTF. The CDR3 DNA reads as TGTGCCAGCAGTGAAGCCGGGACGGACAGGGGCTACACCTTC.

This sequence joins TRBV4-3 and TRBJ2-1, with D possibly matching TRBD2 (6 bases). Trimming pared 1 base from V and 5 bases from J, leaving 12 bases between. The CDR3 loop spans 15 amino acids. Germline CDR1 is LGHNA and CDR2 is YSLEER. CDR3 residues: CASSQVLREDNEQFF. CDR3 in DNA: TGCGCCAGCAGCCAAGTGTTGAGGGAGGACAATGAGCAGTTCTTC.

The V gene is TRBV3-1, the J gene TRBJ2-3, with TRBD2 identical over 9 bases. The germline V gene has CDR1 LGHDT and CDR2 YNNKEL (reference sequence). With V trimmed by 6 bases and J by 3 bases, 10 bases remained unmatched. CDR3 length equals 16 residues. This CDR3 is CASSAPRGGETDTQYF. In nucleotides, the CDR3 is TGTGCCAGCAGTGCACCGCGGGGGGGGGAAACAGATACGCAGTATTTT.

This clonotype was seen a handful of times. This chain connects TRBV29-1 to TRBJ1-2; 10 nucleotides agree with TRBD1. The germline V gene encodes CDR1 SQVTM and CDR2 ANQGSEA. V lost 7 bases to trimming and J lost 10 bases; unmatched junction nucleotides: 9. This CDR3 is 12 amino acids long. The CDR3 region has the DNA TGCAGCGCGAGGGGACAGGGGCACTACTACACCTTC. This codes for CSARGQGHYYTF.